The TCR beta chain described here comes from a study of T-cell memory formation after mild COVID-19 (dated by TCRdb to the early 2020s). Looking at the study overall: Most TCR sequence clusters were specific to one of the two donors. In a couple of donors, T-cell clones that expanded and contracted after mild COVID-19 were tracked by sequencing TCRalpha and TCRbeta repertoires over time. The cohort comprised two young, previously healthy adult volunteers, one female and one male.

CDR1 and CDR2, per the germline V gene, are SGHDN and FVKESK. V sheds 0 bases and J sheds 4 bases, leaving 5 bases between their ends. The CDR3 runs 13 amino acids, cysteine and phenylalanine included. The entry retains the CDR3 DNA only, 39 bases that are in frame from base 1. What the work shows at the level of the full study, not this receptor alone: From day 15 to 85, contracting clones showed balanced CD4/CD8 phenotypes, whereas a second wave of clones that expanded from day 15 to 37 leaned towards CD4+. Some responding clones were detected in pre-infection memory, suggesting pre-existing cross-reactive memory T cells joined the SARS-CoV-2 response. Contracting CD4+ clones were located mainly in the CM and EM memory subsets, whereas CD8+ clones were found to be enriched in EMRA. Only a couple of mild cases were covered in the study, and larger cohorts including severe cases with pre-infection samples were considered necessary. The second-wave clones that peaked on day 37 were not confirmed to be SARS-CoV-2 specific.

To note about this clonotype: Its antigen remains unidentified. No much larger clone exists at a distance of one base, and base qualities are not known.

TCRdb shows the sequencer as Illumina NovaSeq 6000. TCRalpha and TCRbeta cDNA libraries were constructed by 5'RACE with constant-segment primers, with sample barcodes and unique molecular identifiers being introduced. Trizol reagent was used to extract RNA from every sample. Library amplification was performed in two PCR steps, and a second sample barcode and Illumina TruSeq adapters were introduced in the second step. The libraries were sequenced on an Illumina NovaSeq using 2 x 150 bp paired-end reads. Under the source paper's analysis protocol: Demultiplexing of reads and collapsing into UMI-guided consensus sequences were performed with migec v1.2.7. Using mixcr v2.1.11, the UMI consensuses were aligned to TRA and TRB V and J templates and assembled into clonotypes. A clonotype was counted as expanded or contracted only if both edgeR and NoisET called the change significant, with noise models trained on biological replicates. For edgeR calls, a false discovery rate-adjusted p below 0.01 and a log2 fold-change threshold of 1 were applied. As an exploratory analysis of dynamics, PCA with hierarchical clustering was applied to max-normalized trajectories of the 1000 most abundant clonotypes. Separately sequenced CD4+ and CD8+ repertoires were used to assign a CD4 or CD8 phenotype to each responding clone. TCRdb's own reprocessing of the public reads used fastp at Q25 and MiXCR and kept productive beta chains. Each CDR3 protein appears once, grouped with its most common genes and DNA. The V and J calls here are based on TCRdb, not the publication. Counted in this sample were about 400,000 distinct CDR3 sequences; 20% to 30% of them appeared once. Clones ranked in the top ten supply around 12% of the sample.

Ficoll-Paque density gradient centrifugation was used to isolate PBMCs. Sequencing used PBMCs or a T cell subset sorted from them (not recorded which). The V gene is TRBV14 and the J gene is TRBJ2-3, with the D gene uncertain. This receptor was taken from an adult woman who had mild COVID-19 (a few samples of this study predate the infection). The sample titles of this study are shuffled in the database, so cell type and time point are left out; the donor was told from shared clones. The DNA sequence is TGTGCCAGCAGCCAAGAGGGCGCAGATACGCAGTATTTT. It is translated as CASSQEGADTQYF. With the rest looked up from the reference TRBV14 and TRBJ2-3 genes rather than sequenced, the full variable domain is EAGVTQFPSHSVIEKGQTVTLRCDPISGHDNLYWYRRVMGKEIKFLLHFVKESKQDESGMPNNRFLAERTGGTYSTLKVQPAELEDSGVYFCASSQEGADTQYFGPGTRLTVL.